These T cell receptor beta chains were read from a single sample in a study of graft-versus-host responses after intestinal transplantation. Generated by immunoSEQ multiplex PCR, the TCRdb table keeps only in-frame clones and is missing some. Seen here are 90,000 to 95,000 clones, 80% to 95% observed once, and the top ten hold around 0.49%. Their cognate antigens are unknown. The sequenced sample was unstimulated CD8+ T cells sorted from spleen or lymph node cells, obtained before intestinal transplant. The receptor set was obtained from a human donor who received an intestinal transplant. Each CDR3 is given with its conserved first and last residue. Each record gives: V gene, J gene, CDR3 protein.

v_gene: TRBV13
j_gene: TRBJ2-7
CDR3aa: CASSRQGYEQYF

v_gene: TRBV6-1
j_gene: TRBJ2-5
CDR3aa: CASSEAGGTGQETQYF

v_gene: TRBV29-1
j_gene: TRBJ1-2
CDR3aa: CSVDRAANYGYTF

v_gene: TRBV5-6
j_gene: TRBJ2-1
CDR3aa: CASSFLLAGAYNEQFF

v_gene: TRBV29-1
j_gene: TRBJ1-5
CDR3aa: CSVGGINQPQHF

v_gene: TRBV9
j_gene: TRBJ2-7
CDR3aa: CASSGGARTEQYF

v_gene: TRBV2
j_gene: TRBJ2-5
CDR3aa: CASRTGEQETQYF

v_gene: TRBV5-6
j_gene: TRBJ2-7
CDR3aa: CASSLEGWTVVTEQYF

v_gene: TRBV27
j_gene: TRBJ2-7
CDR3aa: CASSPRGQGSYEQYF

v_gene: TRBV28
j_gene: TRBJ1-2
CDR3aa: CASSFRGEHYGYTF

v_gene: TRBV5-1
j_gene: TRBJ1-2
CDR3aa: CASSLFSYSRFYGYTF

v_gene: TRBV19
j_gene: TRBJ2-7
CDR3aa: CASSHGTSGLYEQYF

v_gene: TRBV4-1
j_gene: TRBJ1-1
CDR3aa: CASSQVQGANTEAFF

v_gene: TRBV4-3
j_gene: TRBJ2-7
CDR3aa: CASSQRQAYEQYF

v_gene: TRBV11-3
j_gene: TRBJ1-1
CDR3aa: CASSLAGSNTEAFF

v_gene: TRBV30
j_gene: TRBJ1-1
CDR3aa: CAWFGIGGDTEAFF

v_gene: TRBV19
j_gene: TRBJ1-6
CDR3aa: CASSNLDRGNNSPLHF